The T cell receptor (beta chain) under discussion was sequenced for a study of blood T cell repertoires in COVID-19. Turning to the study itself: The analysed material was cDNA or gDNA that came from T cells, B-cell-depleted T cells, or PBMCs.

This clone was seen just once. Authors' analysis steps: How many nucleated cells were present was estimated from reference gene primer amplification. Using immunoSEQ multiplex PCR, the repertoire was profiled, and TCRdb retains in-frame clones only, with some absent. V and J calls and clone size come straight from that table; D and trimming were deduced from the DNA. The sample contains 230,000 or so clones, 70% to 85% of which appear only once. With V trimmed by 0 bases and J by 0 bases, 5 bases remained unmatched. The CDR3 spans 17 residues. Germline values: CDR1 MRHNA, CDR2 SNTAGT. The sequence came from a woman in her thirties or forties who had recovered from COVID-19. The gene calls are TRBV6-4 and TRBJ2-3; TRBD2 agrees at 8 bases. Material for sequencing was peripheral blood. CDR3 sequence reads: CASSDSVGGGSTDTQYF. CDR3 bases: TGTGCCAGCAGTGACTCCGTTGGCGGGGGGAGCACAGATACGCAGTATTTT.